This TCR beta chain was observed in a study of cytomegalovirus exposure and HLA in healthy donors. Concerning this clone itself: Its antigen is undetermined.

A multiplex PCR was run with 60 Vbeta primers and 13 Jbeta primers. The data were produced by immunoSEQ multiplex PCR, yet TCRdb's version contains in-frame clones alone and is incomplete. The data contain 150,000 to 200,000 clones, 80% of them seen just once; the ten biggest clones take up around 5.7%. Notes on the study in general: Analyzed later, most CMV-associated TCR beta chains appeared HLA-restricted. In a later analysis, DRB1 alleles had the most associated TCRs; HLA-C alleles the fewest.

Germline V gene sequence: CDR1 ENHRY, CDR2 SYGVKD. This CDR3 has 13 amino acids. Trimming removed 4 bases from V and 8 bases from J; junction bases left unmatched: 5. The origin of this receptor is a man in his forties in good health and CMV-seronegative. The sequencing input was PBMCs. The genes are TRBV10-3 and TRBJ1-2, with 9 bases fitting TRBD1. CDR3 DNA sequence: TGTGCCATCAGTGCGGAACAGGGGGCCGGCTACACCTTC. Translated: CAISAEQGAGYTF.